This T cell receptor (beta chain) was identified during a study of blood T cells in healthy people across ages. About the research overall: Template switching captured about one barcoded beta molecule per two T cells. Whole-study results and caveats: Estimated diversity that came from one million T cells was considered an underestimate. A roughly linear age-dependent decrease characterized TCR beta diversity per million T cells. It was not possible, with unsorted PBMCs, to conclusively compare naive and antigen-experienced cells.

As regards this clonotype: The antigen remains unidentified.

CDR1 is SGHTA and CDR2 is FQGNSA in the germline V gene. The CDR3 is made up of 18 amino acids. The use of a sample-barcoded 5' primer and a J-beta primer mix characterized a second PCR of roughly 6 to 11 cycles. TCRdb itself ran the 5' RACE reads through MiXCR, one entry per CDR3 protein. The sample holds over 1,500,000 distinct CDR3 sequences; about 50% are singletons and the top ten take around 2.1%. The chain uses TRBV7-2 and TRBJ2-5; 8 nucleotides align to TRBD2. The J call may be incorrect, as the DNA end agrees better with TRBJ2-7. Sequencing was done on a sample of blood. This receptor was identified in a woman in her forties in good health. CDR3 sequence: CASSPIPSSGGPTYEQYF. The CDR3 DNA follows: TGTGCCAGCAGCCCCATCCCCTCCAGCGGGGGACCTACCTACGAGCAGTACTTC.